Listed here is a single TCR beta chain. CDR1 and CDR2 (germline): MDHEN, SYDVKM. Trimming stripped 1 base from V and 5 bases from J, with 12 bases between. This CDR3 is built from 16 residues. This sample stems from a study of blood T cell repertoires in COVID-19. Study members were between about 18 and 100 years old and lived in roughly 24 US regions. Participants were placed into cohorts based on the clinical history they reported. The table came from immunoSEQ multiplex PCR; TCRdb's copy has only in-frame clones and leaves some out. The sample has approximately 200,000 clones, roughly 84% seen once; the top ten hold 7% to 7.5%.

The V gene is TRBV28, the J gene TRBJ1-6; the D is unclear. The receptor was derived from a young man in a cohort exposed to, infected with or recovered from COVID-19 (not recorded which). The sequenced material came from PBMCs or T cells enriched from blood (not recorded which). The CDR3 spells CASSLSGSLHNSPLHF. The CDR3 nucleotides read TGTGCCAGCAGTTTATCGGGGTCTCTACATAATTCACCCCTCCACTTT.